This T cell receptor beta chain was captured in a study of control samples from healthy donors and cancer patients. This clone was observed a single time. Produced via immunoSEQ multiplex PCR; TCRdb's table is partial and in-frame only. The profile shows fewer than 250,000 clones, 91% of them singletons. The CDR3 runs to 14 residues. V lost 5 bases and J 4 bases, leaving 14 bases between the germline ends. CDR1 MNHNY and CDR2 SVGAGI come from the germline V gene (reference sequence). The chain couples TRBV6-6 to TRBJ1-2; no firm D call. The origin of this receptor is a man between 25 and 39 years old in good health. The sequenced material came from blood. The CDR3 coding sequence is TGTGCCAGCAGTCCCGACCCTCTTAGCTATGGCTACACCTTC. Translated: CASSPDPLSYGYTF.